The 4 T cell receptor beta chains reported below all come from one sample, sequenced in a study of T cell responses to AZD1222 COVID-19 vaccine. Method: immunoSEQ multiplex PCR; TCRdb's copy keeps in-frame clones and lacks some. The sample holds over 100,000 clones; more than 75% are singletons and the top ten take 4.4%. The sample was peripheral blood, taken 28 days after the second AZD1222 dose. These receptors were obtained from an adult who received the AZD1222 COVID-19 vaccine.

V usage is TRBV10-3 and J usage is TRBJ2-5; 8 bases are a match to TRBD2. Germline assignment: CDR1 ENHRY and CDR2 SYGVKD. The CDR3 has 11 amino acids. V trimming: 2 bases; J trimming: 13 bases; junction bases outside the gene matches: 3. The CDR3 DNA reads TGTGCCATCAGTGAGGCCGGGGGGGTGTACTTC. Its protein is CAISEAGGVYF.

This chain connects TRBV7-9 to TRBJ2-1; D not certain. Trimming took 5 bases from V and 7 from J, leaving 12 bases between them. The germline CDR1 and CDR2 sequences are SEHNR and FQNEAQ (reference sequence). The CDR3 runs to 13 residues. CDR3 residues: CASSGLVGNEQFF. The CDR3, as DNA: TGTGCCAGCAGCGGGCTTGTCGGTAATGAGCAGTTCTTC.

Turning to this clone: Its ends do not fully match the called genes, so a read error is possible. V and J are TRBV7-8 and TRBJ2-7, with TRBD1 identical over 7 bases. The CDR3 runs to 15 residues. Germline V lookup: CDR1 SGHVS, CDR2 FQNEAQ. The CDR3 DNA follows: TGTGCCAGCAGCTTAGACAGGGGCCCTACCTATGAGCAGTACTTC. Translating it yields CASSLDRGPTYEQYF.

The J gene is TRBJ2-7, the V gene TRBV27, with TRBD2 as a possible D gene (5 bases). The germline CDR1 and CDR2 sequences are MNHEY and SMNVEV (reference sequence). The V and J ends lost 0 bases and 2 bases respectively, with 14 bases between them. The CDR3 is 16 residues long. In DNA, the CDR3 is TGTGCCAGCAGTTTATCTCCGGGGTTAGGCCCCTACGAGCAGTACTTC. Protein sequence: CASSLSPGLGPYEQYF.